This TCR beta chain came from a study of cytomegalovirus exposure and HLA in healthy donors. Study-wide context: Out of approximately 170 million T cells, an earlier analysis found 117 million unique TCR beta sequences in total.

CDR1 is WSHSY, CDR2 SAAADI, per germline. Unmatched junction bases numbered 5, after V lost 10 bases and J lost 3 bases. This CDR3 comprises 12 residues. The PCR made use of 60 Vbeta and 13 Jbeta primers. The assay was immunoSEQ multiplex PCR, and TCRdb's table has in-frame clones only and misses some. The sample has around 120,000 clones, 60% to 85% seen once; the top ten hold approximately 3.6%. Comments on this clone: What it recognizes is unknown.

Study observations and caveats: Reportedly, diagnosis of cytomegalovirus status by the classifier showed high specificity and sensitivity. Other equally common chains were less clonally expanded than HLA-associated TCR beta chains, a later analysis showed.

V and J are TRBV10-2 and TRBJ2-7; 8 bases match TRBD1. The clonotype was recovered from a man younger than 40 in good health and CMV-seronegative. Material: PBMCs. The CDR3 sequence is CAIGQGIYEQYF. The CDR3 DNA reads as TGCGCCATTGGACAGGGTATCTACGAGCAGTACTTC.